The TCR beta chain described here comes from a study of human T cells and chemical hapten exposure. Study-level information: The variation in per-sample TCR yields arose mainly from small differences in pooled library volumes.

The V gene's germline CDR1 is SGHTA and CDR2 FQGNSA. The CDR3 totals 15 residues. Remarks on this clonotype: Its specificity is unknown. One junction end disagrees with the germline gene, perhaps due to a read error.

The time point here: pre-sensitization, week 0. As for treatment: therapeutic diphenylcyclopropenone sensitization with weekly scalp DPC. Total RNA was isolated from unfractionated whole blood. Findings and caveats of the study: PT1 expanded TCR numbers tracked positively with patch test score.

Each cDNA molecule in the library carried unique molecular identifiers. TCRdb reprocessed the RACE reads via MiXCR and lists one record per CDR3 protein. The repertoire holds approximately 260,000 distinct CDR3 sequences, with over 7.5% as singletons. Sequenced material: whole blood, taken in connection with sensitization to the hapten diphenylcyclopropenone (DPC). The clonotype was recovered from a man aged 18 to 30 with alopecia areata. Some clones in this sample may be carry-over from other donors' samples. The chain combines TRBV7-2 with TRBJ1-1, with D hard to call. The CDR3 DNA is TGTGCCAGCAGGTTAGGGCGGGCCTTGAACACTGAAGCTTTCTTT. Translating it yields CASRLGRALNTEAFF.